These T cell receptor beta chains were read from a single sample in a study of long-term antiretroviral therapy in people with HIV. TCRdb's table, derived via immunoSEQ multiplex PCR, lists solely in-frame clones and lacks some. The profile shows around 37,000 clones, almost 85% of them singletons. The input for sequencing was unsorted PBMCs, taken 3.3 years after starting antiretroviral therapy. All receptors derive from a man between 18 and 29 years old with HIV. CDR3s leave out the opening cysteine and the closing phenylalanine or tryptophan. Where a row states a size, it is once, few, many or the class of an expanded clone; other rows omit it.

size | V | CDR3
- | TRBV28 | ASSPTPYYEQY
- | TRBV5-1 | ASRSTSTTEAF
- | TRBV11-2 | ASSLGAEAYEQY
once | TRBV5-1 | ASSSFGQSMNTEAF
- | TRBV19 | ASSPGQGEYEQY
- | TRBV27 | ASSLMTSGGAREQF
- | TRBV7-2 | ASSPGLAGGRSYEQY
- | TRBV4-1 | ASSQLYPSWTGVMTEAF
- | TRBV2 | ASSDEPQGYTEAF
- | TRBV11-2 | ASSLGPPQGYNEQF
- | TRBV5-8 | ASRPGRGPFTGELF
- | TRBV5-4 | ASSLDGVYSYEQY
medium-sized | TRBV15 | ATSRRARTDNQPQH
- | TRBV13 | ASSPGPNYGYT
- | TRBV7-3 | ASSLVDGEQY
few | TRBV6-1 | ASSSMLLNTEAF
- | TRBV10-3 | AISESSGVDEQY
- | TRBV29-1 | SVHRGQEQF
few | TRBV29-1 | SVARTGGYT
- | TRBV5-4 | ASSLSGNSNQPQH
- | TRBV28 | ASSLSPIYEQY
- | TRBV4-1 | ASSQVPGTGVYEQY
- | TRBV20-1 | SARLEDEQY
- | TRBV19 | ASSPTNNEQF
- | TRBV19 | ASSGSSSYEQY
- | TRBV7-9 | ASSFTQGQLQF
- | TRBV11-2 | ASSLESGRTGEQY
- | TRBV7-8 | ASSLLAGANQETQY
- | TRBV13 | ASSDRTGGNEQF
- | TRBV2 | ASSGQAEETQY
- | TRBV18 | ASSAPGAGNTIY
few | TRBV5-6 | ASSLRAGANYGYT
- | TRBV13 | ASSLESYEQY
- | TRBV5-4 | ASSLTPRETQY
- | TRBV4-2 | ASSPTTGGGWQPQH
- | TRBV5-4 | ASSNPGLAGGGANVLT
few | TRBV11-2 | ASSSTGSDYEQY
- | TRBV19 | ASRRSGLAGGNEQF
- | TRBV15 | ATSRPWGEGTTNEQF